This T cell receptor beta chain was sequenced in a study of molecular identifiers for immune sequencing clone quantification. Trimming cost V 6 bases and J 3 bases, with 23 bases left between them. This CDR3 is built from 18 residues. Germline V gene lookup returns CDR1 LGHNA and CDR2 YNFKEQ. This clonotype was observed at least ten times. Its antigen is not identified. Study results and limitations: Some 970,000 naive cells reportedly did not prevent detection of spiked Jurkat TCR RNA from one cell.

A single record per CDR3 protein comes from TCRdb applying MiXCR to the PCR reads. The repertoire holds some 89,000 distinct CDR3 sequences, with more than 20% as singletons. The TCR originated in a human donor in good health. Some libraries in this study had Jurkat cell RNA spiked in. The rearrangement uses TRBV4-2 and TRBJ2-2; D possibly corresponds to TRBD2 (6 bases). The specimen sequenced was naive CD8+ T cells from blood, with Jurkat cell RNA spiked in. Subset denoted: FACS-sorted CD8+CD4-CCR7+CD45RA+ naive T cells. This chain's CDR3 is CASRNTGITGGDTGELFF. Written as DNA, the CDR3 is TGTGCCAGCAGGAATACTGGGATAACAGGCGGGGACACCGGGGAGCTGTTTTTT.